The sequence of this T cell receptor beta chain was determined in a study of radiation and T cells in renal cell carcinoma. Concerning this clone itself: Its antigen remains unknown.

The CDR3 consists of 12 residues. V dropped 2 bases and J dropped 7 bases, with 7 bases sitting between them. Germline lookup yields CDR1 SGHNT and CDR2 YYREEE (reference sequence). Notes on the study in general: From baseline, blood top tumor clonotypes peaked at 2 weeks post-radiation. No pretreatment tumor biopsies were available for baseline clonotypes.

The time point here: blood 4 weeks post-SBRT, at nephrectomy. Treatment noted: 15 Gy SBRT to primary tumor, nephrectomy 4 weeks later. The tumor was a clear cell renal cell carcinoma. Sequencing used immunoSEQ multiplex PCR; TCRdb keeps in-frame clones, though not all of them. The sample lists about 78,000 clones; 89% were seen once. The chain recombines TRBV5-4 with TRBJ2-1; D remains ambiguous. The source was blood, collected from a patient whose treatment included radiotherapy and nephrectomy. The clonotype originates from a woman aged 70-85 years with renal cell carcinoma. For the CDR3, the DNA is TGTGCCAGCAGCTTAGACCCTAATGAGCAGTTCTTC. Translating gives CASSLDPNEQFF.